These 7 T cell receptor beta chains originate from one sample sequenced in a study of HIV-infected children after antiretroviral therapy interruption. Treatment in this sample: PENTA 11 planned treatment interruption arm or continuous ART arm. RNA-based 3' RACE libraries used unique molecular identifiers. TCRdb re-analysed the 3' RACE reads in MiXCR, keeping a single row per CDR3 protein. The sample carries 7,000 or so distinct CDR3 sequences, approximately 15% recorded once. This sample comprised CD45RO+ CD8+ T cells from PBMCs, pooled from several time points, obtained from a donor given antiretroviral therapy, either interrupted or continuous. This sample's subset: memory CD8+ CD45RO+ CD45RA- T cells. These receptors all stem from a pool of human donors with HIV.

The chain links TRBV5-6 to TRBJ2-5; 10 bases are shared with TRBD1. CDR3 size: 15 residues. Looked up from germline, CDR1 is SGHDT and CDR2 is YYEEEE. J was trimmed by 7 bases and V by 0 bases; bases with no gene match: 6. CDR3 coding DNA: TGTGCCAGCAGCTTGGAAGACAGGGGGCGAGGGACCCAGTACTTC. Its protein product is CASSLEDRGRGTQYF.

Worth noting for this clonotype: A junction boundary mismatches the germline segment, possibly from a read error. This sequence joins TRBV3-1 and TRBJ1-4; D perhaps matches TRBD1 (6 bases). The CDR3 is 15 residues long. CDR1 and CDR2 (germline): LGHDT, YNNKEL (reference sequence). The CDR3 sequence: CASRAGTPRNEKLVF. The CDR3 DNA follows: TGTGCCAGCAGGGCCGGGACACCTCGTAATGAAAAACTGGTTTTT.

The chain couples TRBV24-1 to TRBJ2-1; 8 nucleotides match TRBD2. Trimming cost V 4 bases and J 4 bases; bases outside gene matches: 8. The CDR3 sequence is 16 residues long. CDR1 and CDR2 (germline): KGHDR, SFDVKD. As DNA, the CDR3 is TGTGCCACCAGTGACAGGACTAGCCGGAATTACAATGAGCAGTTCTTC. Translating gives CATSDRTSRNYNEQFF.

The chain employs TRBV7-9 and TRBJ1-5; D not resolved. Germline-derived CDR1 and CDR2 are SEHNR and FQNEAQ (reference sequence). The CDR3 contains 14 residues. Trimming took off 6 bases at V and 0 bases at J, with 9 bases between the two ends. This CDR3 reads CASSYLHSNQPQHF. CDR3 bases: TGTGCCAGCAGTTACTTGCATAGCAATCAGCCCCAGCATTTT.

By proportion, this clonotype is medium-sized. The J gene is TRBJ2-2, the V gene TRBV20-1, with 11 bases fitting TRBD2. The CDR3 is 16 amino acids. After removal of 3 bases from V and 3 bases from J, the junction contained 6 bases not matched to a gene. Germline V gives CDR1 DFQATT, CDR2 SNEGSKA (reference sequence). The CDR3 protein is CSAREGTSGYTGELFF. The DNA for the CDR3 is TGCAGTGCTAGGGAGGGGACTAGCGGATACACCGGGGAGCTGTTTTTT.

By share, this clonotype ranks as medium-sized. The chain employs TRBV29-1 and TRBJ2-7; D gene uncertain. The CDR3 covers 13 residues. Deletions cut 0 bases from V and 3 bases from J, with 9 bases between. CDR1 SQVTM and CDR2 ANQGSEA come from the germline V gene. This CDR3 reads CSVEDWPDYEQYF. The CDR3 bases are TGCAGCGTTGAAGATTGGCCGGACTACGAGCAGTACTTC.

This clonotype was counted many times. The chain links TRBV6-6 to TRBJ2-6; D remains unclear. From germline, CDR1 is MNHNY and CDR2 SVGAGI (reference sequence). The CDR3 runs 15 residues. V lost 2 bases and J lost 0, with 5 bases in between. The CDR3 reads CASSYRSSGANVLTF. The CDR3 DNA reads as TGTGCCAGCAGTTACAGGAGCTCTGGGGCCAACGTCCTGACTTTC.